This T cell receptor (beta chain) was obtained from a study of technical replicates of blood from a few donors. CDR1 and CDR2 from the germline V gene are MNHEY and SVGAGI. The V gene end was trimmed by 3 bases and the J gene end by 5 bases; junction bases not matched to a gene: 7. The CDR3 consists of 16 residues. Only in-frame clones appear in the TCRdb table, and some are missing; sequencing was by immunoSEQ multiplex PCR. The sample lists 50,000 to 70,000 clones, about 95% occurring once. This TCR derives from a human donor in good health. Some clones in this sample may be carry-over from other donors' samples. Sample: PBMCs. The chain uses TRBV6-5 and TRBJ2-5; 12 positions agree with TRBD2. CDR3 sequence reads: CASSYGTSGGKETQYF. CDR3 bases: TGTGCCAGCAGTTATGGCACTAGCGGGGGGAAGGAGACCCAGTACTTC.